The 32 T cell receptor beta chains reported below all come from one sample, sequenced in a study of neoadjuvant anti-PD-1 for oral cavity cancer. Sequencing used immunoSEQ multiplex PCR; TCRdb keeps in-frame clones, though not all of them. The sample carries about 13,000 clones, approximately 74% recorded once. The time point here: after neoadjuvant nivolumab, at surgical resection. Material: PBMCs, obtained after nivolumab (anti-PD-1) treatment. These receptors originate from a person aged 40-85 years with oral cavity squamous cell carcinoma.

A few counts support this clone. The chain uses TRBV2 and TRBJ1-2, with a weak D call TRBD1 (6 bases). V lost 1 base, J lost 3 bases, and 9 bases lay in between. CDR3 size: 14 residues. Germline lookup yields CDR1 SNHLY and CDR2 FYNNEI. The CDR3 protein is CASSEGYRDYGYTF. The CDR3 DNA reads TGTGCCAGCAGTGAAGGGTACAGGGACTATGGCTACACCTTC.

Only a few counts were recorded for this clone. The J gene is TRBJ2-6, the V gene TRBV5-6; a possible D gene is TRBD1 (5 bases). CDR1 and CDR2 (germline): SGHDT, YYEEEE. V dropped 1 base and J dropped 4 bases, with 9 bases sitting between them. The CDR3 length is 15 residues. The CDR3 spells CASSLQGTGANVLTF. Here the CDR3 DNA reads TGTGCCAGCAGCTTGCAGGGAACCGGGGCCAACGTCCTGACTTTC. Full variable domain (outside the CDR3, taken from reference TRBV5-6 and TRBJ2-6): DAGVTQSPTHLIKTRGQQVTLRCSPKSGHDTVSWYQQALGQGPQFIFQYYEEEERQRGNFPDRFSGHQFPNYSSELNVNALLLGDSALYLCASSLQGTGANVLTFGAGSRLTVL.

This clone has only one observation. The chain has TRBV15 and TRBJ2-5, with D possibly TRBD2 on 5 matching bases. The length of the CDR3 is 16 residues. Germline V lookup: CDR1 LNHNV, CDR2 YYDKDF (reference sequence). The V end lost 7 bases, the J end lost 0 bases, and 18 bases lay between the germline ends. The CDR3 protein is CATTQIGDPYQETQYF. CDR3 coding DNA: TGTGCCACCACCCAGATCGGGGATCCGTACCAAGAGACCCAGTACTTC.

The chain combines TRBV6-1 with TRBJ1-2, with 7 bases matching TRBD1. The V gene's germline CDR1 is MNHNS and CDR2 SASEGT. The V gene end was trimmed by 4 bases and the J gene end by 7 bases; junction bases not matched to a gene: 3. This CDR3 is 12 amino acids long. CDR3 sequence (DNA): TGTGCCAGCAGTGCTACAGGGGTTGGCTACACCTTC. Its translation: CASSATGVGYTF.

This sequence joins TRBV7-2 and TRBJ1-4; 8 bases agree with TRBD1. Germline loops: CDR1 SGHTA, CDR2 FQGNSA. The V gene end was trimmed by 4 bases and the J gene end by 7 bases; junction bases not matched to a gene: 5. The CDR3 runs 14 residues. The CDR3 coding sequence is TGTGCCAGCAGCTCACAGGGGGGAAGTGAAAAACTGTTTTTT. Translating gives CASSSQGGSEKLFF.

The chain has TRBV5-1 and TRBJ2-2; D remains unclear. CDR1 and CDR2 (germline): SGHRS, YFSETQ. This CDR3 has 12 residues. V was trimmed by 4 bases and J by 7 bases, leaving 8 bases between them. The CDR3 region has the DNA TGCGCCAGCAGCCTCAGTGGCGGGGAGCTGTTTTTT. This codes for CASSLSGGELFF.

The chain has TRBV27 and TRBJ2-3, with 9 bases identical to TRBD2. J lost 5 bases, V lost 5 bases, and 5 bases had no gene match. Germline assignment: CDR1 MNHEY and CDR2 SMNVEV (reference sequence). The CDR3 is 14 amino acids. The CDR3 nucleotides read TGTGCCAGCAGTCCACTAGCGGGCCGAGATACGCAGTATTTT. Protein sequence: CASSPLAGRDTQYF.

The chain combines TRBV15 with TRBJ1-4; D ambiguous. The V gene's germline CDR1 is LNHNV and CDR2 YYDKDF (reference sequence). The germline V and J ends were trimmed by 0 bases and 4 bases, with 9 bases remaining between them. The CDR3 length is 15 residues. The CDR3 DNA reads as TGTGCCACCAGCAGAGAACCAGCCGTTAATGAAAAACTGTTTTTT. Protein sequence: CATSREPAVNEKLFF.

The chain employs TRBV2 and TRBJ1-4; D not certain. Per germline, CDR1 SNHLY and CDR2 FYNNEI. The CDR3 is made up of 16 amino acids. Trimming removed 6 bases at V and 6 bases at J, with 20 bases between. The CDR3 nucleotides read TGTGCCAGCAGACGAAAACCCTGGGAAGTGGATGAAAAACTGTTTTTT. Translating it yields CASRRKPWEVDEKLFF. Looking up the rest from reference TRBV2 and TRBJ1-4 gives the full variable domain: EPEVTQTPSHQVTQMGQEVILRCVPISNHLYFYWYRQILGQKVEFLVSFYNNEISEKSEIFDDQFSVERPDGSNFTLKIRSTKLEDSAMYFCASRRKPWEVDEKLFFGSGTQLSVL.

The V and J genes are TRBV29-1 and TRBJ2-6; D perhaps matches TRBD1 (6 bases). The germline V gene has CDR1 SQVTM and CDR2 ANQGSEA. CDR3 size: 17 residues. Trimming cost V 3 bases and J 2 bases, with 17 bases left between them. The CDR3 bases are TGCAGCGTTGACAACAGGGACCCCAGCCCTGGGGCCAACGTCCTGACTTTC. It yields the protein CSVDNRDPSPGANVLTF.

The chain joins TRBV5-1 to TRBJ1-2; D gene ambiguous. V lost 1 base to trimming and J lost 3 bases, with 7 bases between them. Germline assignment: CDR1 SGHRS and CDR2 YFSETQ. The CDR3 contains 13 residues. The CDR3 spells CASSLIGDYGYTF. The CDR3, as DNA: TGCGCCAGCAGCTTGATCGGGGACTATGGCTACACCTTC.

This clone was observed a few times. This chain joins TRBV9 and TRBJ2-3; D is undetermined. Germline CDR1 and CDR2: SGDLS and YYNGEE. Trimming stripped 4 bases from V and 4 bases from J, with 13 bases between. This CDR3 has 14 residues. The CDR3 loop is CASSPDRVPDTQYF. In DNA form, the CDR3 reads TGTGCCAGCAGCCCCGATCGGGTCCCAGATACGCAGTATTTT.

This clone was counted a few times. The V and J genes are TRBV28 and TRBJ2-7, with D unclear. Germline V CDR1 and CDR2: MDHEN, SYDVKM. V lost 2 bases and J lost 9, with 8 bases in between. The CDR3 runs 11 residues. CDR3 sequence reads: CASSLGLRQYF. DNA for the CDR3: TGTGCCAGCAGTTTAGGCCTCCGGCAGTACTTC.

This chain links TRBV5-4 with TRBJ2-5; a weak D match, TRBD1 (5 bases). Germline V CDR1 and CDR2: SGHNT, YYREEE (reference sequence). The CDR3 totals 13 residues. Trimming took off 0 bases at V and 4 bases at J, with 7 bases between the two ends. The CDR3 DNA reads as TGTGCCAGCAGCTTGGGGGGCGCAGAGACCCAGTACTTC. The encoded protein is CASSLGGAETQYF.

V usage is TRBV2 and J usage is TRBJ2-3, with D unresolved. Germline loops: CDR1 SNHLY, CDR2 FYNNEI. The CDR3 consists of 15 residues. V was shortened by 7 bases and J by 4 bases, with 18 bases between the two germline ends. In DNA form, the CDR3 reads TGTGCCAGCACCTGGCTGGGATCCCAGGCAGATACGCAGTATTTT. This translates into CASTWLGSQADTQYF. Using reference TRBV2 and TRBJ2-3 for the parts outside the CDR3, the full variable domain is EPEVTQTPSHQVTQMGQEVILRCVPISNHLYFYWYRQILGQKVEFLVSFYNNEISEKSEIFDDQFSVERPDGSNFTLKIRSTKLEDSAMYFCASTWLGSQADTQYFGPGTRLTVL.

This chain uses TRBV11-1 with TRBJ2-5; 13 positions match TRBD2. Germline V gene sequence: CDR1 SGHAT, CDR2 FQDESV (reference sequence). This CDR3 contains 17 residues. Unmatched junction bases numbered 6, after V lost 4 bases and J lost 1 base. This CDR3 reads CASSSGTSGTRQETQYF. In nucleotides, the CDR3 is TGTGCCAGCAGCTCGGGGACTAGCGGGACCCGCCAAGAGACCCAGTACTTC. Full variable domain (remainder filled in from reference TRBV11-1 and TRBJ2-5): EAEVAQSPRYKITEKSQAVAFWCDPISGHATLYWYRQILGQGPELLVQFQDESVVDDSQLPKDRFSAERLKGVDSTLKIQPAELGDSAMYLCASSSGTSGTRQETQYFGPGTRLLVL.

The chain carries TRBV27 and TRBJ2-7; D uncertain. The CDR3 is 14 amino acids. The germline CDR1 and CDR2 sequences are MNHEY and SMNVEV (reference sequence). V gave up 5 bases and J gave up 3 bases, with 14 bases separating them. CDR3 sequence reads: CASSPHSKLYEQYF. The CDR3, as DNA: TGTGCCAGCAGTCCCCACAGTAAGCTCTACGAGCAGTACTTC.

The rearrangement uses TRBV7-8 and TRBJ2-3, with TRBD1 as a possible D gene (6 bases). The V gene lost 1 base and the J gene lost 2 bases, with 13 bases spanning the gap. Germline V CDR1 and CDR2: SGHVS, FQNEAQ. CDR3 length: 16 residues. The CDR3, as DNA: TGTGCCAGCAGCTTAGGAGGGGGAGTCCCCACAGATACGCAGTATTTT. This sequence encodes CASSLGGGVPTDTQYF.

The V and J genes are TRBV9 and TRBJ1-1, with D maybe TRBD1 (5 bases). Germline V gene sequence: CDR1 SGDLS, CDR2 YYNGEE. CDR3 length: 14 amino acids. V dropped 3 bases and J dropped 3 bases, with 12 bases sitting between them. The CDR3 loop reads CASSGTGEDTEAFF. The DNA of the CDR3 is TGTGCCAGCAGCGGTACAGGAGAGGACACTGAAGCTTTCTTT. The full variable domain, in which reference TRBV9 and TRBJ1-1 provide the parts outside the CDR3, is DSGVTQTPKHLITATGQRVTLRCSPRSGDLSVYWYQQSLDQGLQFLIQYYNGEERAKGNILERFSAQQFPDLHSELNLSSLELGDSALYFCASSGTGEDTEAFFGQGTRLTVV.

The J gene is TRBJ2-7, the V gene TRBV19; 7 bases are shared with TRBD1. In germline, CDR1 is LNHDA, CDR2 SQIVND (reference sequence). The CDR3 has 13 amino acids. V shed 5 bases and J 3 bases; nucleotides not matched to a gene: 4. The CDR3 loop is CASSPGQYYEQYF. The CDR3 nucleotides read TGTGCCAGTAGTCCGGGACAGTACTACGAGCAGTACTTC.

This chain connects TRBV6-1 to TRBJ2-6; D is unresolved. Germline lookup yields CDR1 MNHNS and CDR2 SASEGT. CDR3 length: 14 amino acids. Between the trimmed V and J ends, which lost 4 bases and 0 bases, there was a span of 4 bases. The CDR3 spells CASSGISGANVLTF. The CDR3 nucleotides are TGTGCCAGCAGTGGAATCTCTGGGGCCAACGTCCTGACTTTC.

The chain employs TRBV28 and TRBJ1-4; the D gene is possibly TRBD1 (5 bases). V was cut by 5 bases and J by 5 bases, with 12 bases left in between. This CDR3 comprises 14 residues. Germline CDR1 MDHEN, CDR2 SYDVKM. This CDR3 reads CASSTSGLNEKLFF. The CDR3 bases are TGTGCCAGCAGTACATCAGGGCTAAATGAAAAACTGTTTTTT.

This rearrangement joins TRBV19 to TRBJ2-6; 11 bases map to TRBD1. The CDR3 length is 18 residues. V trimming: 4 bases; J trimming: 0 bases; junction bases outside the gene matches: 5. CDR1 LNHDA and CDR2 SQIVND come from the germline V gene (reference sequence). The CDR3 DNA is TGTGCCAGTAGTAGTGGGACAGGGGGGTACTCTGGGGCCAACGTCCTGACTTTC. Protein product: CASSSGTGGYSGANVLTF.

The gene calls are TRBV6-5 and TRBJ1-1; D is unclear. Germline V gene sequence: CDR1 MNHEY, CDR2 SVGAGI. The V and J ends lost 0 bases and 4 bases respectively, with 3 bases between them. The length of the CDR3 is 12 residues. The CDR3 region is CASSYSPTEAFF. The CDR3 DNA sequence: TGTGCCAGCAGTTACTCACCCACTGAAGCTTTCTTT.

This chain links TRBV5-5 with TRBJ1-2, with D hard to call. CDR1 is SGHKS, CDR2 YYEKEE, per germline (reference sequence). The CDR3 sequence is 15 residues long. The V gene lost 3 bases and the J gene lost 4 bases, with 16 bases spanning the gap. As DNA, the CDR3 is TGTGCCAGCAGCTCCTCTGTTTCAGCTGGCTATGGCTACACCTTC. It specifies CASSSSVSAGYGYTF.

The chain uses TRBV6-5 and TRBJ2-7; D is perhaps TRBD2 (7 bases). The germline V gene has CDR1 MNHEY and CDR2 SVGAGI. The CDR3 contains 14 residues. Trimming removed 5 bases from V and 2 bases from J, with 13 bases in between. DNA of the CDR3: TGTGCCAGCAGTAGAAAGCGGGACACCTACGAGCAGTACTTC. Encoded protein: CASSRKRDTYEQYF.

The V and J genes are TRBV4-1 and TRBJ2-2, with TRBD2 matching over 9 bases. The CDR3 runs to 16 residues. J was trimmed by 4 bases and V by 1 base; bases with no gene match: 4. Per the germline V gene, CDR1 is MGHRA and CDR2 is YSYEKL. CDR3: CASSQGSGGFTGELFF. CDR3 nucleotides: TGCGCCAGCAGCCAAGGAAGCGGGGGGTTCACCGGGGAGCTGTTTTTT.

This clone was counted only a few times. The chain recombines TRBV27 with TRBJ1-5; D gene unclear. The germline CDR1 and CDR2 sequences are MNHEY and SMNVEV (reference sequence). CDR3 size: 15 residues. V dropped 4 bases and J dropped 0 bases, with 10 bases sitting between them. The CDR3 DNA follows: TGTGCCAGCAGTTACGACATTTATAGCAATCAGCCCCAGCATTTT. It yields the protein CASSYDIYSNQPQHF.

The chain carries TRBV7-9 and TRBJ2-3; D is ambiguous. From germline, CDR1 is SEHNR and CDR2 FQNEAQ (reference sequence). This CDR3 is 15 amino acids long. The germline V and J ends were trimmed by 1 base and 1 base, with 9 bases remaining between them. CDR3 sequence reads: CASSLVEPGTDTQYF. In DNA, the CDR3 is TGTGCCAGCAGCTTAGTAGAACCAGGCACAGATACGCAGTATTTT.

The J gene is TRBJ2-5, the V gene TRBV7-2; D is uncertain. The CDR3 covers 13 residues. With 4 bases removed from V and 3 bases from J, the gap between germline ends came to 9 bases. In germline, CDR1 is SGHTA, CDR2 FQGNSA. In DNA form, the CDR3 reads TGTGCCAGCAGCTCTTACACGGAAGAGACCCAGTACTTC. Protein product: CASSSYTEETQYF.

The V and J genes are TRBV29-1 and TRBJ1-2; D is unclear. Trimming left V 6 bases short and J 2 bases short, with 25 bases between. CDR1 is SQVTM and CDR2 is ANQGSEA in the germline V gene. The CDR3 length is 17 residues. The CDR3 spells CSVANVIVEYPNYGYTF. In DNA form, the CDR3 reads TGCAGCGTCGCAAACGTAATAGTAGAGTACCCAAACTATGGCTACACCTTC.

This rearrangement joins TRBV7-3 to TRBJ1-2; 12 bases are a match to TRBD1. The CDR3 covers 15 residues. Germline-derived CDR1 and CDR2 are SGHTA and FQGTGA. V shed 5 bases and J 8 bases; nucleotides not matched to a gene: 9. As DNA, the CDR3 is TGTGCCAGCAGCCCAGGGACAGGGGGCGCAGGCGGCTACACCTTC. Translating gives CASSPGTGGAGGYTF.